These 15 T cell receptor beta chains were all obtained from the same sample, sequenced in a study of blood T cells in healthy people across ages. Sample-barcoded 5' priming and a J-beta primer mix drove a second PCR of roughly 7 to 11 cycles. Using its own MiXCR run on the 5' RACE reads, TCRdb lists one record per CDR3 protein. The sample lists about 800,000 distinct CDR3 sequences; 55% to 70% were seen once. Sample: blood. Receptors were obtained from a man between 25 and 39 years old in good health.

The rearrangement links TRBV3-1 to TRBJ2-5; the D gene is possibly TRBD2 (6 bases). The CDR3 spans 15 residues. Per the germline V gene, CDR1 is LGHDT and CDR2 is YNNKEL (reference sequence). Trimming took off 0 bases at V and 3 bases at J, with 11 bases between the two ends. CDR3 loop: CASSQEGGGKETQYF. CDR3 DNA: TGTGCCAGCAGCCAAGAAGGCGGCGGGAAAGAGACCCAGTACTTC.

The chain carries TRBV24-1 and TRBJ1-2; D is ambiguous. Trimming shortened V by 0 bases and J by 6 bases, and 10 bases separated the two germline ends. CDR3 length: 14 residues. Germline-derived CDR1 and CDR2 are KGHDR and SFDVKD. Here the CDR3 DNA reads TGTGCCACCAGTGATTTGTCAAAGGATCATGGCTACACCTTC. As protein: CATSDLSKDHGYTF.

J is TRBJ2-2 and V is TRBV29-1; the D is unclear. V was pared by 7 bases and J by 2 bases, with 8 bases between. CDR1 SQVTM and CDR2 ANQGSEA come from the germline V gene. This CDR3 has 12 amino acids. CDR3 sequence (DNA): TGCAGCGGGGGTCCTAACACCGGGGAGCTGTTTTTT. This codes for CSGGPNTGELFF.

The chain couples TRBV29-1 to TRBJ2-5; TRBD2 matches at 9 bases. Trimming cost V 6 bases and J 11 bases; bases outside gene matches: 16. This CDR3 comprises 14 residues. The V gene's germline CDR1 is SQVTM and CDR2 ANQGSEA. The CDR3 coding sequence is TGCAGCGTGGGGACTAGCTCGGGCCACAATGAGCAGTACTTC. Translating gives CSVGTSSGHNEQYF.

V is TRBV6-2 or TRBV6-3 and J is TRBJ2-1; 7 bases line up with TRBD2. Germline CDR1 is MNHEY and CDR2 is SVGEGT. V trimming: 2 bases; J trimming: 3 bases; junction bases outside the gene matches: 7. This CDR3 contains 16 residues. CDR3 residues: CASSYPGLVVYNEQFF. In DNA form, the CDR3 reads TGTGCCAGCAGTTACCCCGGACTAGTTGTCTACAATGAGCAGTTCTTC.

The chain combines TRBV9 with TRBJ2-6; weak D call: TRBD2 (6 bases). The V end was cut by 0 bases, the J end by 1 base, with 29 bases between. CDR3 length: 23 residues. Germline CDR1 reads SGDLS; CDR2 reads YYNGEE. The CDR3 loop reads CASSVDPRRAEGSKYSGANVLTF. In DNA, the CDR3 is TGTGCCAGCAGCGTAGACCCTAGGAGGGCGGAGGGGAGTAAATATTCTGGGGCCAACGTCCTGACTTTC. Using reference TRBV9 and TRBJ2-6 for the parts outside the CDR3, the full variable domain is DSGVTQTPKHLITATGQRVTLRCSPRSGDLSVYWYQQSLDQGLQFLIQYYNGEERAKGNILERFSAQQFPDLHSELNLSSLELGDSALYFCASSVDPRRAEGSKYSGANVLTFGAGSRLTVL.

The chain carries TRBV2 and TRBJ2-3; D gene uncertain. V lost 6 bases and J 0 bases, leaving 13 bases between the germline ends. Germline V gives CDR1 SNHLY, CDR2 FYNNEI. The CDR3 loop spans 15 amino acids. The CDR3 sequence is CASRKTVVSTDTQYF. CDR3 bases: TGTGCCAGCAGAAAAACTGTGGTGAGCACAGATACGCAGTATTTT.

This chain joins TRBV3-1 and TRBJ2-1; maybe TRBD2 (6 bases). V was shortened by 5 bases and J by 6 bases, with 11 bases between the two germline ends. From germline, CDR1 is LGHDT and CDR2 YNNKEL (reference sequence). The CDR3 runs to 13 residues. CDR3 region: CASSYKEGNEQFF. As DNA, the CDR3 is TGTGCCAGCAGCTATAAGGAGGGCAATGAGCAGTTCTTC.

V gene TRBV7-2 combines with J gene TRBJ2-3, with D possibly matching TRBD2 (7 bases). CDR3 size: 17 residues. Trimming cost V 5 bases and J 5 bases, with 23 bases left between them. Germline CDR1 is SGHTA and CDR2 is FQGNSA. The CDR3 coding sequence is TGTGCCAGCAGCCTCCCTCCTGGGGGCGGGGGAAGAGATACGCAGTATTTT. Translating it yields CASSLPPGGGGRDTQYF.

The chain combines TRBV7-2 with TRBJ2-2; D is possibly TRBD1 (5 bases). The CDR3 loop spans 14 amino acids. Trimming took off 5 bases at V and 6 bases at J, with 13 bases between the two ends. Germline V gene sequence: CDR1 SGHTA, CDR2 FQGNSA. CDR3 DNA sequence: TGTGCCAGCAGCCCAGCCAGGGCGCCCGGGGAGCTGTTTTTT. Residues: CASSPARAPGELFF. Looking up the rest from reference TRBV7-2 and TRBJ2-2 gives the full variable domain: GAGVSQSPSNKVTEKGKDVELRCDPISGHTALYWYRQSLGQGLEFLIYFQGNSAPDKSGLPSDRFSAERTGGSVSTLTIQRTQQEDSAVYLCASSPARAPGELFFGEGSRLTVL.

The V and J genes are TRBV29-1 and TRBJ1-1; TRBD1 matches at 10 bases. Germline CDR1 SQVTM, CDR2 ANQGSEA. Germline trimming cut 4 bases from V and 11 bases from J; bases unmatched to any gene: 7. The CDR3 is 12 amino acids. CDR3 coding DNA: TGCAGCGTTGTACCGACAGGGGGCTCTGCTTTCTTT. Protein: CSVVPTGGSAFF.

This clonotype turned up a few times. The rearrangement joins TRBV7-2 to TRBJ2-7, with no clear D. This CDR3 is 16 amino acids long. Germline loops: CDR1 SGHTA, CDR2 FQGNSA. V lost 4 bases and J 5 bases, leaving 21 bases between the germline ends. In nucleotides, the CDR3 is TGTGCCAGCAGCTCGCAGGCCGGTCCCTCCCTGAACGAGCAGTACTTC. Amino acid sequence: CASSSQAGPSLNEQYF.

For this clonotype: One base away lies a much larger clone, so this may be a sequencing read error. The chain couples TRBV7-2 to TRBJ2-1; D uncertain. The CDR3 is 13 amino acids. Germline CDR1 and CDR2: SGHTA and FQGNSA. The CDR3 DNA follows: TGTGCCCGCAGCTTAGGGCCACAAAATGAGCAGTTCTTC. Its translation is CARSLGPQNEQFF.

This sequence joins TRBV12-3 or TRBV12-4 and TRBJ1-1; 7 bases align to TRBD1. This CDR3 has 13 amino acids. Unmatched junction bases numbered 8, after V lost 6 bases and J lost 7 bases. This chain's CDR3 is CASSQGGQIEAFF. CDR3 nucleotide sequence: TGTGCCAGCAGCCAGGGGGGGCAAATTGAAGCTTTCTTT.

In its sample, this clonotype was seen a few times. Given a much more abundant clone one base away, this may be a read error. In DNA, the CDR3 is TGTGCCAGCAGCCCCCGTGCCCAGTCCACCGGGGAGCTGTTTTTT. It is translated as CASSPRAQSTGELFF. This chain uses TRBV4-2 with TRBJ2-2, with unresolved D. CDR3 length: 15 residues. Trimming removed 4 bases from V and 4 bases from J, with 13 bases in between. Looked up from germline, CDR1 is LGHNA and CDR2 is YNFKEQ.